This T cell receptor beta chain derives from a study of T cells after yellow fever vaccination. There are a few counts of this clonotype. A single record per CDR3 protein comes from TCRdb applying MiXCR to the 5' RACE reads. The data contain a few hundred thousand distinct CDR3 sequences, 19% of them singletons. The length of the CDR3 is 17 residues. Germline assignment: CDR1 SGHRS and CDR2 YFSETQ. V lost 4 bases and J lost 0; bases outside the gene matches: 6. The V gene is TRBV5-1, the J gene TRBJ2-7; 14 bases are a match to TRBD2. This specimen consisted of PBMCs, obtained 15 days after the yellow fever booster vaccination. The TCR was taken from a man aged 30 to 45 who received the YFV17D yellow fever vaccine. CDR3 bases: TGCGCCAGCAGCCGGGGACTAGCGGGGGTAACCTCCTACGAGCAGTACTTC. It encodes CASSRGLAGVTSYEQYF.